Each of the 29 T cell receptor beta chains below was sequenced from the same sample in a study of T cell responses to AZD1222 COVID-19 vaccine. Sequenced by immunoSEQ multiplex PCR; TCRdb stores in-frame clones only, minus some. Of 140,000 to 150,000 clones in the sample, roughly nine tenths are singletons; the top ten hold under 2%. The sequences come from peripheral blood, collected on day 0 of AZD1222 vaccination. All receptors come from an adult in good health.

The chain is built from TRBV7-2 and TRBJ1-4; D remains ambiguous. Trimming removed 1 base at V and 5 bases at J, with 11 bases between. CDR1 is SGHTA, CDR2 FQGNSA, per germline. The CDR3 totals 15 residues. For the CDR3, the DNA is TGTGCCAGCAGCTTAGGAGGGCACGGGAATGAAAAACTGTTTTTT. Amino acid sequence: CASSLGGHGNEKLFF.

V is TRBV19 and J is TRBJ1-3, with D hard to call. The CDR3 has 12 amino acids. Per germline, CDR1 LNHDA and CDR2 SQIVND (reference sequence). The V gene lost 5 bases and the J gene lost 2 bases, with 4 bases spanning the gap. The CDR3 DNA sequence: TGTGCCAGTAGTGTCCCTGGAAACACCATATATTTT. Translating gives CASSVPGNTIYF.

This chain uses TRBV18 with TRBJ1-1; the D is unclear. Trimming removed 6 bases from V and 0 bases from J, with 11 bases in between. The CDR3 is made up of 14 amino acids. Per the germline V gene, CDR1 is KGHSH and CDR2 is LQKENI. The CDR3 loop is CASSPGKMNTEAFF. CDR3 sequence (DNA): TGTGCCAGCTCCCCTGGGAAAATGAACACTGAAGCTTTCTTT.

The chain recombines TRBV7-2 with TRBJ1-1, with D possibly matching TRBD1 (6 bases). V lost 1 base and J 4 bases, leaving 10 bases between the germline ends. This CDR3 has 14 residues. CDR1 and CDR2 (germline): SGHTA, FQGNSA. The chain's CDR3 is CASSLGGGPTEAFF. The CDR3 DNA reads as TGTGCCAGCAGCTTAGGGGGGGGCCCCACTGAAGCTTTCTTT.

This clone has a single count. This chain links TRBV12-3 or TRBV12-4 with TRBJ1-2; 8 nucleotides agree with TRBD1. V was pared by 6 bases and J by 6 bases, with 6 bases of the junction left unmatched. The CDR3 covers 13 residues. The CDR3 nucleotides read TGTGCCAGCAGGCGACAGGGGCAGGATGGCTACACCTTC. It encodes CASRRQGQDGYTF.

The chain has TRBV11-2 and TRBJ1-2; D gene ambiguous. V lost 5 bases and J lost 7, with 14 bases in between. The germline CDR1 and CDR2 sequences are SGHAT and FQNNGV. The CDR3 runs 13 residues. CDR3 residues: CASSETDGRGYTF. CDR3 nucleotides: TGTGCCAGCAGCGAGACGGACGGGCGTGGCTACACCTTC.

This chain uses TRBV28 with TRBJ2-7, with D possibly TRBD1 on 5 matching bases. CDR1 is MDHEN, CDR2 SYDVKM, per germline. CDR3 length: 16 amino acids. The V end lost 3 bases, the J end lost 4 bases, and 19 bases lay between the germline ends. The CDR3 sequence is CASSLSRRAGLYEQYF. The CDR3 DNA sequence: TGTGCCAGCAGTTTGTCTCGTCGGGCAGGGCTGTACGAGCAGTACTTC.

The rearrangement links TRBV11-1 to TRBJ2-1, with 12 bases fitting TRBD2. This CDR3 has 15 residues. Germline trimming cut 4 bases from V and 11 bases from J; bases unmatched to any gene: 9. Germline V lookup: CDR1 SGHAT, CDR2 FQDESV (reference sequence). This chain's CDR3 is CASSSGLAGFFQQFF. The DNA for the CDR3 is TGTGCCAGCAGCTCCGGACTAGCGGGATTTTTTCAGCAGTTCTTC.

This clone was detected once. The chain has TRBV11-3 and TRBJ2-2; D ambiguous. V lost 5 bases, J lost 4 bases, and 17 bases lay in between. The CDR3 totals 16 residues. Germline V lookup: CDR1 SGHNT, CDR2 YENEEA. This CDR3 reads CASSPRPASGTGELFF. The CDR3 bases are TGTGCCAGCAGCCCCCGTCCCGCCTCGGGCACCGGGGAGCTGTTTTTT.

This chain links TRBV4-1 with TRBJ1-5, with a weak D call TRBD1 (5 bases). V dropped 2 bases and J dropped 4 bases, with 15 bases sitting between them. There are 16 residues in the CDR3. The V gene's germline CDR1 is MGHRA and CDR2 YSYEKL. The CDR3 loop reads CASSQRWQGENQPQHF. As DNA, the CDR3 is TGCGCCAGCAGCCAACGCTGGCAGGGTGAGAATCAGCCCCAGCATTTT.

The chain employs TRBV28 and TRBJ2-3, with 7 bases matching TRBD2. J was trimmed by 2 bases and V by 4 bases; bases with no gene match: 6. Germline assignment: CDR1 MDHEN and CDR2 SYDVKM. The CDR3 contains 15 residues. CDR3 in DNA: TGTGCCAGCAGTTGGGGGGGTAGTTTCACAGATACGCAGTATTTT. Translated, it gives CASSWGGSFTDTQYF.

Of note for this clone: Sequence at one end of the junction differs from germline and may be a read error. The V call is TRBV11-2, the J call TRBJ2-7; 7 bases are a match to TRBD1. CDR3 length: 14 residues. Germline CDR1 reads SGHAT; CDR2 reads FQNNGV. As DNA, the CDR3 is TGTGCCAGCAGCTTAGATCTCAGGGGGTACGGGCAGTACTTC. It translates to CASSLDLRGYGQYF.

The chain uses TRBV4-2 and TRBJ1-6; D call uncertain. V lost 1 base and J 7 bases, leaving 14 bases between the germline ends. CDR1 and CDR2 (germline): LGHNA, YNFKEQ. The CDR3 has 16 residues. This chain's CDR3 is CASSQGPGGWNSPLHF. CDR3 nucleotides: TGTGCCAGCAGCCAAGGCCCGGGTGGCTGGAATTCACCCCTCCACTTT.

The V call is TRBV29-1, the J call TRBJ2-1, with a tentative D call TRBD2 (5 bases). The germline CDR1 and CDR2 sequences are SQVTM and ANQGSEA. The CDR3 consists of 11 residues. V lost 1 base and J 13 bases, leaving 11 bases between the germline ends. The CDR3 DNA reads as TGCAGCGTTGAAGTCGGACTCTTACAGTTCTTC. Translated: CSVEVGLLQFF.

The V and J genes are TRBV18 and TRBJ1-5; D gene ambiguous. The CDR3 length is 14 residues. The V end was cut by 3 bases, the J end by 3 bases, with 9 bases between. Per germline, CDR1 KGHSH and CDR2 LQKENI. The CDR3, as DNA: TGTGCCAGCTCACCGAATCGGTTCAATCAGCCCCAGCATTTT. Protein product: CASSPNRFNQPQHF.

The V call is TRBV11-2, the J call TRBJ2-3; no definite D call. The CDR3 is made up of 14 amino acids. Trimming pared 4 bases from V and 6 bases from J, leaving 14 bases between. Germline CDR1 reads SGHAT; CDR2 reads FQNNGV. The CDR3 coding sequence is TGTGCCAGCAGCTCCGGGCTATCTTCTGATACGCAGTATTTT. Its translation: CASSSGLSSDTQYF.

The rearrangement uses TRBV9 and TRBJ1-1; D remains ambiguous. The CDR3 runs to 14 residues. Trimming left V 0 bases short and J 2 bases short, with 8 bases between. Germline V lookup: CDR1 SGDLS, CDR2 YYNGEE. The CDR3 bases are TGTGCCAGCAGCGTAGTCGGCAGTAACACTGAAGCTTTCTTT. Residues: CASSVVGSNTEAFF.

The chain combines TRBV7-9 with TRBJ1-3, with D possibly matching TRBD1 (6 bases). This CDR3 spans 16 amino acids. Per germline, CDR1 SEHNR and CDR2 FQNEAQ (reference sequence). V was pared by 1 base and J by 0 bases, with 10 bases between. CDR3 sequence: CASSLVGGVSGNTIYF. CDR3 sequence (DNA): TGTGCCAGCAGCTTAGTAGGGGGAGTCTCTGGAAACACCATATATTTT.

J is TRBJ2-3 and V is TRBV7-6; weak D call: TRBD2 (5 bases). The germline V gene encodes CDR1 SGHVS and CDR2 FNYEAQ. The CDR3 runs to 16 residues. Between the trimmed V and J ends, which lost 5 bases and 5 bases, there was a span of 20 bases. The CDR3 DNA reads TGTGCCAGCAGCAATATAATCGGGGTGGACGTAGATACGCAGTATTTT. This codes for CASSNIIGVDVDTQYF. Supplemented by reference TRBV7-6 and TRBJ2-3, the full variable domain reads GAGVSQSPRYKVTKRGQDVALRCDPISGHVSLYWYRQALGQGPEFLTYFNYEAQQDKSGLPNDRFSAERPEGSISTLTIQRTEQRDSAMYRCASSNIIGVDVDTQYFGPGTRLTVL.

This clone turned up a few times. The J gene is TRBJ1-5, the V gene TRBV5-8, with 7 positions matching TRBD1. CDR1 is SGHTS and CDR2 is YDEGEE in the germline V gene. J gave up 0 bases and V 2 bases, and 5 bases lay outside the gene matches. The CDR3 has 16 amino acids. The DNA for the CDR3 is TGTGCCAGCAGCTTTTGGACAGGTTCTAGCAATCAGCCCCAGCATTTT. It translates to CASSFWTGSSNQPQHF. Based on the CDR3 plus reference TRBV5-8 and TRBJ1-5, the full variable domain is EAGVTQSPTHLIKTRGQQATLRCSPISGHTSVYWYQQALGLGLQFLLWYDEGEERNRGNFPPRFSGRQFPNYSSELNVNALELEDSALYLCASSFWTGSSNQPQHFGDGTRLSIL.

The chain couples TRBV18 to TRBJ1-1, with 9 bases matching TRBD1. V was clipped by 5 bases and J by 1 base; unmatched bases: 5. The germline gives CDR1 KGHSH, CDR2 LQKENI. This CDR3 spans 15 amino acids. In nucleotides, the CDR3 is TGTGCCAGCTCAGCAAGGACAGGGGAGAACACTGAAGCTTTCTTT. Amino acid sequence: CASSARTGENTEAFF.

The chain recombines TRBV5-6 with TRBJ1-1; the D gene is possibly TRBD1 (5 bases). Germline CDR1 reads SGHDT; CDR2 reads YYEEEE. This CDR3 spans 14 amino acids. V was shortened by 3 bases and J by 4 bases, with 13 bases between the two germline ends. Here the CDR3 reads CASSSAPGTTEAFF. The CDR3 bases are TGTGCCAGCAGCTCGGCCCCTGGGACCACTGAAGCTTTCTTT.

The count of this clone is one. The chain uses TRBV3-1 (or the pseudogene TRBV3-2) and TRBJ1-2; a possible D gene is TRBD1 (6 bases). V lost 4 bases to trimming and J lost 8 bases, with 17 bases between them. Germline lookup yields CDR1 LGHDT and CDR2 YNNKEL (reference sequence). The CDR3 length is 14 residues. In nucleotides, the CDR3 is TGTGCCAGCAGCCTCCCTGGGACATCCTACGGCTACACCTTC. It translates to CASSLPGTSYGYTF.

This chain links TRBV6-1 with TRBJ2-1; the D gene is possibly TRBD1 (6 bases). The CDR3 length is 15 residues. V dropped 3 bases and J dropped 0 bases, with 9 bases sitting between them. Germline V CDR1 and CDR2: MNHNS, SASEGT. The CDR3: CASSERQASYNEQFF. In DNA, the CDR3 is TGTGCCAGCAGTGAGCGACAGGCCTCCTACAATGAGCAGTTCTTC.

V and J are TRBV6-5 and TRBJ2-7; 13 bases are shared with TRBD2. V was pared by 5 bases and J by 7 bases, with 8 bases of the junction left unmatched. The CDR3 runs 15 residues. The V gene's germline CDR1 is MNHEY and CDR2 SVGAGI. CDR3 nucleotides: TGTGCCAGCAGTCCTGGCGGGACTAGCGGGAATGAGCAGTACTTC. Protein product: CASSPGGTSGNEQYF.

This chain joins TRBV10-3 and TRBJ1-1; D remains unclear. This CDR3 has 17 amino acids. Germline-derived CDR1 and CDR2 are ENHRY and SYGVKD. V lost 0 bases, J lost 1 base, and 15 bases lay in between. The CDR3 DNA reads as TGTGCCATCAGTGAGTCGGGAGATCTGGAGGGGAACACTGAAGCTTTCTTT. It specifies CAISESGDLEGNTEAFF.

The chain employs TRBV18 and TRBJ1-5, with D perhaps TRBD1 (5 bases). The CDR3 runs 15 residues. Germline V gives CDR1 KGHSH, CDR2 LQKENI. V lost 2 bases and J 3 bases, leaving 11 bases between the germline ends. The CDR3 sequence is CASSPNGGINQPQHF. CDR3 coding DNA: TGTGCCAGCTCACCAAACGGGGGGATCAATCAGCCCCAGCATTTT.

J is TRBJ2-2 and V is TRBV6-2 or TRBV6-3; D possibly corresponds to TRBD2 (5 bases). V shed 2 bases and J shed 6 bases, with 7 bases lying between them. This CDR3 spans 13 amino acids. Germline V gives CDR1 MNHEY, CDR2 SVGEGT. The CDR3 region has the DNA TGTGCCAGCAGTTACACGGAGGCCGGGGAGCTGTTTTTT. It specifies CASSYTEAGELFF.

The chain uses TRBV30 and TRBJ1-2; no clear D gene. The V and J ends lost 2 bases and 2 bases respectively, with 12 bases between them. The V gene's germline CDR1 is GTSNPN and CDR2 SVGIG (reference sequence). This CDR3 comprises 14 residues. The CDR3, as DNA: TGTGCCTGGAGTCTGGGAGGGAGCAACTATGGCTACACCTTC. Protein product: CAWSLGGSNYGYTF.